Listed here is a single T cell receptor (beta chain). Antigen specificity is unknown. The Oncomine TCR Beta short-read assay was what sequenced the DNA obtained from cultured CD4+ T cells. TCRdb called the PCR reads again in MiXCR, with one record for every CDR3 protein. The data show thousands of distinct CDR3 sequences, with 50% to 65% seen just once and around 42% held by the top ten. The record originates from a study of vaccination and CD4 T cells after COVID-19. For the study at large: A CEFX pool, an HIV-1 Nef pool, or no peptide went to control cultures.

Treatment given: roughly nine-day PBMC culture with coronavirus spike peptide pools or control peptides (ViraFEST assay). CD4+ T lymphocytes from the unexposed donor were collected before the COVID-19 pandemic (2011-2018). V was clipped by 6 bases and J by 5 bases; unmatched bases: 4. The CDR3 contains 13 residues. General study results and limits: Researchers report that a median about 86% of reactive clones in convalescent patients surfaced only post-vaccination.

This chain joins TRBV12-3 or TRBV12-4 and TRBJ2-7; 10 bases align to TRBD1. Sequences were obtained from CD4+ T cells from blood, cultured in vitro. The receptor comes from a human donor in good health. The CDR3 reads CASSRDRGHEQYF. The CDR3 DNA follows: TGTGCCAGCAGCCGGGACAGGGGCCACGAGCAGTACTTC.